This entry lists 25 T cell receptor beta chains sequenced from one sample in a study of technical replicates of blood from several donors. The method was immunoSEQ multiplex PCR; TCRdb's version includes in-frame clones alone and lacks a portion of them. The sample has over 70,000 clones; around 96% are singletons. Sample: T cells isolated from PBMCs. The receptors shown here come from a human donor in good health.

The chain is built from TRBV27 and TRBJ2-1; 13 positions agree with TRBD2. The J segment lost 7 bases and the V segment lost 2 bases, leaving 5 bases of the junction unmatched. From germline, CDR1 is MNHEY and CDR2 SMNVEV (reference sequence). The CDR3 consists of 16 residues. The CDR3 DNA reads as TGTGCCAGCAGTTTAAGGACTAGCGGGAGTAGGAATGAGCAGTTCTTC. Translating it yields CASSLRTSGSRNEQFF.

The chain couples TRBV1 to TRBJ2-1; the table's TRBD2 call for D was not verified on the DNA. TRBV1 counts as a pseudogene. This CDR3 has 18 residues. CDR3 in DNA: TGCACCAGCAGCCCCCTATCCTCCGGGACTGGACGAGACAATGAGCAGTTCTTC. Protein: CTSSPLSSGTGRDNEQFF.

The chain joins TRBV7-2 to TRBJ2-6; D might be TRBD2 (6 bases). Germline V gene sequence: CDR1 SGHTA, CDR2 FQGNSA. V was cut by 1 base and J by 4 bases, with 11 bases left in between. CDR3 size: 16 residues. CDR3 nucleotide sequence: TGTGCCAGCAGCTTAGTTGGAGGGCCCGGGGCCAACGTCCTGACTTTC. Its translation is CASSLVGGPGANVLTF. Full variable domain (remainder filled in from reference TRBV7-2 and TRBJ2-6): GAGVSQSPSNKVTEKGKDVELRCDPISGHTALYWYRQSLGQGLEFLIYFQGNSAPDKSGLPSDRFSAERTGGSVSTLTIQRTQQEDSAVYLCASSLVGGPGANVLTFGAGSRLTVL.

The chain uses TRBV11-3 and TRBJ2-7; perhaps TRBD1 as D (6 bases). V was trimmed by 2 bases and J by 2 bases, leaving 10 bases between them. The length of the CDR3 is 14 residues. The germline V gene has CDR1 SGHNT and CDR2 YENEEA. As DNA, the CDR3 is TGTGCCAGCAGCTTATACAGGGTCCCCTACGAGCAGTACTTC. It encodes CASSLYRVPYEQYF.

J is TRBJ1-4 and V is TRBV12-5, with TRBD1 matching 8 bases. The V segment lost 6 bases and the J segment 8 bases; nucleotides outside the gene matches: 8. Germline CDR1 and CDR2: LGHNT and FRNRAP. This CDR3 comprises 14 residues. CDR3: CASGLDRGGEKLFF. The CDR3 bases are TGTGCTAGTGGACTCGACAGGGGAGGCGAAAAACTGTTTTTT.

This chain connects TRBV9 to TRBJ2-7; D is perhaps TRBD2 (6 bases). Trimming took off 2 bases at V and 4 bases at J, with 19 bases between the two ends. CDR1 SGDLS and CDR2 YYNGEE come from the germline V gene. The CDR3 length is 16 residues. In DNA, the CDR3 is TGTGCCAGCAGCGTGGGCCCTTCCTCGGGAGTATACGAGCAGTACTTC. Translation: CASSVGPSSGVYEQYF.

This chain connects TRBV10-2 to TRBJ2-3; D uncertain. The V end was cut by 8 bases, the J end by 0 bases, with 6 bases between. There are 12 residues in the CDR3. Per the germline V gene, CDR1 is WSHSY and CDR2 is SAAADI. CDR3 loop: CASAESTDTQYF. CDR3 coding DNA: TGCGCCAGCGCGGAAAGCACAGATACGCAGTATTTT.

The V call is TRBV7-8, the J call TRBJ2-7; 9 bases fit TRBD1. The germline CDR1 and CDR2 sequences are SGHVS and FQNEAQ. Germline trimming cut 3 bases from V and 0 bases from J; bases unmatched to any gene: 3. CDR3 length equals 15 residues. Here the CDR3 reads CASSFGTGPSYEQYF. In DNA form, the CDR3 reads TGTGCCAGCAGCTTCGGGACAGGGCCCTCCTACGAGCAGTACTTC.

CDR3 residues: CASSLGGGQANYGYTF. CDR3 bases: TGTGCCAGCAGCTTAGGAGGCGGACAGGCGAACTATGGCTACACCTTC. The chain is built from TRBV7-9 and TRBJ1-2; the match to TRBD1 covers 7 bases. CDR1 is SEHNR, CDR2 FQNEAQ, per germline (reference sequence). The CDR3 loop spans 16 amino acids. The ends lost 1 base at V and 2 bases at J; junction bases unmatched: 7.

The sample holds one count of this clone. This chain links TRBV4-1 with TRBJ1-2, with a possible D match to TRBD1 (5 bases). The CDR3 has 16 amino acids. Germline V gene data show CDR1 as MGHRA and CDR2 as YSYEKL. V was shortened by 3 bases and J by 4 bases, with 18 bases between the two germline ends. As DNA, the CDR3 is TGCGCCAGCAGCCACGCCCCTTCTAGACAGCCCTATGGCTACACCTTC. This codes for CASSHAPSRQPYGYTF.

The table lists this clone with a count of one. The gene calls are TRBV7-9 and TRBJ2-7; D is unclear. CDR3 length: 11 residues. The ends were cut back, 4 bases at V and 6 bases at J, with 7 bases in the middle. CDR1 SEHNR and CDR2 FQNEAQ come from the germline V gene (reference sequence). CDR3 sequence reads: CASSSRSEQYF. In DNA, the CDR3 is TGTGCCAGCAGCTCCAGATCCGAGCAGTACTTC.

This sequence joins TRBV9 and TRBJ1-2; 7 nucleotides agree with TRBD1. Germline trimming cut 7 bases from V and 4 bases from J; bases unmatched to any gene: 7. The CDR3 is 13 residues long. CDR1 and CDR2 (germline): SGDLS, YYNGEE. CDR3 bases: TGTGCCAGCCAACAGACAGGGAGCTATGGCTACACCTTC. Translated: CASQQTGSYGYTF.

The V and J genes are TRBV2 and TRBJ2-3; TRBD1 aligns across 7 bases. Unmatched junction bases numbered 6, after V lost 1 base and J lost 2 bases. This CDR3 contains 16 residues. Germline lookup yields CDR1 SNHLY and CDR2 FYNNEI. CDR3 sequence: CASSEGDRVATDTQYF. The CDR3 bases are TGTGCCAGCAGTGAAGGAGACAGGGTTGCCACAGATACGCAGTATTTT.

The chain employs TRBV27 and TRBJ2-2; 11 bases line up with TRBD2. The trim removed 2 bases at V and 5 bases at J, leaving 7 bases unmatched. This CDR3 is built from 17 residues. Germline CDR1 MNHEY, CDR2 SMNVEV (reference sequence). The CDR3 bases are TGTGCCAGCAGTTTAACCGGGACTAGCGGCAAAACCGGGGAGCTGTTTTTT. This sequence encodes CASSLTGTSGKTGELFF.

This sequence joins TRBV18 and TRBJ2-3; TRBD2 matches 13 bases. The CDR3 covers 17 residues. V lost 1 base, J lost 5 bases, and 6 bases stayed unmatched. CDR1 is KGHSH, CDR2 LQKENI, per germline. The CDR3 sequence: CASSPRTSGGAEDTQYF. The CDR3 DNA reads TGTGCCAGCTCACCACGGACTAGCGGGGGAGCAGAAGATACGCAGTATTTT.

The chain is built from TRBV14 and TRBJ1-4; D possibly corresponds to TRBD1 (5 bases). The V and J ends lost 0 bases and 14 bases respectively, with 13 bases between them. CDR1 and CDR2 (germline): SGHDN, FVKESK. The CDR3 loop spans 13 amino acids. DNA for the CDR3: TGTGCCAGCAGCCAAGAACTCGGCAGGGATCTGTTTTTT. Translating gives CASSQELGRDLFF.

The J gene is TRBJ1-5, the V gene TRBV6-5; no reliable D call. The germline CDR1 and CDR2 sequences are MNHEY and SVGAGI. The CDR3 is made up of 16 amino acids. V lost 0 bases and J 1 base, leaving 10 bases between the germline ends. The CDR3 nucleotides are TGTGCCAGCAGTTACTCGTCCAGGTTGAGCAATCAGCCCCAGCATTTT. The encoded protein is CASSYSSRLSNQPQHF.

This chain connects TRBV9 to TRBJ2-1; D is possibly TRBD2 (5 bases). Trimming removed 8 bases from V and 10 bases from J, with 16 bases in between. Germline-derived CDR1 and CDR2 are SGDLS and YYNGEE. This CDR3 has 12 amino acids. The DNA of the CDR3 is TGTGCCAGAAACCGGAGGATTTGGGAGCAGTTCTTC. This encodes CARNRRIWEQFF.

DNA for the CDR3: TGTGCCAGCAGCGTCGGGGGGGGCTACACCTTC. It is translated as CASSVGGGYTF. The J gene is TRBJ1-2, the V gene TRBV9; TRBD1 is a possible D gene (5 bases). The CDR3 loop spans 11 amino acids. The V and J ends lost 2 bases and 8 bases respectively, with 7 bases between them. Germline values: CDR1 SGDLS, CDR2 YYNGEE.

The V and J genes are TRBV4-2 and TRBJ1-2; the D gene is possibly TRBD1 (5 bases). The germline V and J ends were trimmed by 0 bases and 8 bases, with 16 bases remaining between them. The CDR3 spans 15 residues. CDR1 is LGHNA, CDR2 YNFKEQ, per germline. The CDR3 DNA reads TGTGCCAGCAGCCAAGATGCTACGCGGGGCCAAGGCTACACCTTC. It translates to CASSQDATRGQGYTF.

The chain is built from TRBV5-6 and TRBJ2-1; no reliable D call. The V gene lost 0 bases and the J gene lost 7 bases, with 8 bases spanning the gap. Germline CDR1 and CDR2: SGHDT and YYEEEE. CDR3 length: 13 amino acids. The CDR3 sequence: CASSLAPGNEQFF. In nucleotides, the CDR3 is TGTGCCAGCAGCTTGGCCCCAGGTAATGAGCAGTTCTTC.

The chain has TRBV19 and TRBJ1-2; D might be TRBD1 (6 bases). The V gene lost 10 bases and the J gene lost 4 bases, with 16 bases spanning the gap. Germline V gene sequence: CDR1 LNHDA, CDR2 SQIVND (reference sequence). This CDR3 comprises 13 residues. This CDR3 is CATMDRDIYGYTF. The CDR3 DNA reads TGTGCCACTATGGACCGGGACATCTATGGCTACACCTTC.

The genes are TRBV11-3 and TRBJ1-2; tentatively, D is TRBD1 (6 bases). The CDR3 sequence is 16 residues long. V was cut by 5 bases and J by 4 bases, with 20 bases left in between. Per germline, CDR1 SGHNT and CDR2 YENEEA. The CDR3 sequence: CASSPPIRGASYGYTF. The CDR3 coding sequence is TGTGCCAGCAGCCCCCCGATCAGGGGAGCATCCTATGGCTACACCTTC. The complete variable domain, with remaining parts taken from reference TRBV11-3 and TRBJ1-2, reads EAGVVQSPRYKIIEKKQPVAFWCNPISGHNTLYWYLQNLGQGPELLIRYENEEAVDDSQLPKDRFSAERLKGVDSTLKIQPAELGDSAVYLCASSPPIRGASYGYTFGSGTRLTVV.

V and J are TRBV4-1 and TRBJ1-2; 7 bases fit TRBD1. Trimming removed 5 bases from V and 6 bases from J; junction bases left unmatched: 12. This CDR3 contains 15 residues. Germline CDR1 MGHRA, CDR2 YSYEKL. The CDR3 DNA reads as TGCGCCAGCAGCAAAAGACAGGGAGACTCCCATGGCTACACCTTC. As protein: CASSKRQGDSHGYTF.

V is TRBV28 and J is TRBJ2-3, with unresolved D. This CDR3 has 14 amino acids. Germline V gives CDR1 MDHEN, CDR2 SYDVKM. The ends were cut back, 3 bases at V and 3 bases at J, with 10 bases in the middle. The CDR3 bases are TGTGCCAGCAGTTTCCAAGCGAGAACAGATACGCAGTATTTT. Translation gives CASSFQARTDTQYF. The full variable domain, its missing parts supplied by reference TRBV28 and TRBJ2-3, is DVKVTQSSRYLVKRTGEKVFLECVQDMDHENMFWYRQDPGLGLRLIYFSYDVKMKEKGDIPEGYSVSREKKERFSLILESASTNQTSMYLCASSFQARTDTQYFGPGTRLTVL.